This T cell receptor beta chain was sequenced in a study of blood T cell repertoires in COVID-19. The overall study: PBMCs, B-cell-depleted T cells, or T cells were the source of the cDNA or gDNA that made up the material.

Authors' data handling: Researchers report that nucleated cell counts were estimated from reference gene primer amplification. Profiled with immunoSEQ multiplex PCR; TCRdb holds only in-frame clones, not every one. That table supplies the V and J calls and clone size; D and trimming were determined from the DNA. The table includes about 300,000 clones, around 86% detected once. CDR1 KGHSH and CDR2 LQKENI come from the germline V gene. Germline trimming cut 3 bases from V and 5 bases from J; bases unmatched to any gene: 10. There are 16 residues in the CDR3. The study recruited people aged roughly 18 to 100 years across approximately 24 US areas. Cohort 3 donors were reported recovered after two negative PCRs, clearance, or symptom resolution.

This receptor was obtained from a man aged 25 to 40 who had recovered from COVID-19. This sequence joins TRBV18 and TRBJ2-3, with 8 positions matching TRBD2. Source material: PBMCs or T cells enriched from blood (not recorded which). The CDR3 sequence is CASSPGTSAMRDTQYF. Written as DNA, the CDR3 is TGTGCCAGCTCACCCGGGACTAGTGCGATGAGAGATACGCAGTATTTT. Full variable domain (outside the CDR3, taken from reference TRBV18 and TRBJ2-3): NAGVMQNPRHLVRRRGQEARLRCSPMKGHSHVYWYRQLPEEGLKFMVYLQKENIIDESGMPKERFSAEFPKEGPSILRIQQVVRGDSAAYFCASSPGTSAMRDTQYFGPGTRLTVL.